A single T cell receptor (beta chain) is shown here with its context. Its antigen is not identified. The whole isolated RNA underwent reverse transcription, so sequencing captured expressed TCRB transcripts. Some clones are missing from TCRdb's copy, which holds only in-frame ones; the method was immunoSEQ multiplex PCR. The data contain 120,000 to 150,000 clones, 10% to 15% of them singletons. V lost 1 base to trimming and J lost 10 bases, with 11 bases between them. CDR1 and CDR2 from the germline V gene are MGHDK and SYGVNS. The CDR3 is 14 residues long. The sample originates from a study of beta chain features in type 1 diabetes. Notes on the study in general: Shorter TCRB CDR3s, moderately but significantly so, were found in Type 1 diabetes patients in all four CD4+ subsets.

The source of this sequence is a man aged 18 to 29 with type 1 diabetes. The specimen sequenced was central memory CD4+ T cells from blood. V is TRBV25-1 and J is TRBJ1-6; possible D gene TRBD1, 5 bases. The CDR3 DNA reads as TGTGCCAGCAGTGAATCTAACAGGAAATCACCCCTCCACTTT. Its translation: CASSESNRKSPLHF.